These 21 T cell receptor beta chains came from one sample sequenced in a study of cytomegalovirus exposure and HLA in healthy donors. The PCR contained 60 Vbeta and 13 Jbeta primers. Some clones are missing from TCRdb's copy, which holds only in-frame ones; the method was immunoSEQ multiplex PCR. The profile covers under 150,000 clones, with around 70% appearing a single time and about 3% taken by the ten largest. Input material: PBMCs. Receptors were obtained from a woman aged 60-70 years in good health and CMV-seropositive.

The chain uses TRBV19 and TRBJ1-2; no clear D. The length of the CDR3 is 14 residues. Trimming pared 6 bases from V and 0 bases from J, leaving 11 bases between. The V gene's germline CDR1 is LNHDA and CDR2 SQIVND (reference sequence). CDR3 sequence reads: CASSFSTANYGYTF. As DNA, the CDR3 is TGTGCCAGTAGCTTCTCCACGGCTAACTATGGCTACACCTTC.

The table lists this clone with a count of one. The rearrangement uses TRBV2 and TRBJ1-2; D is ambiguous. V shed 6 bases and J shed 0 bases, with 8 bases lying between them. The CDR3 sequence is 13 residues long. The germline gives CDR1 SNHLY, CDR2 FYNNEI. Here the CDR3 DNA reads TGTGCCAGCAGCCTTCGTACTAACTATGGCTACACCTTC. Translating it yields CASSLRTNYGYTF. Together with reference TRBV2 and TRBJ1-2, the CDR3 gives the full variable domain: EPEVTQTPSHQVTQMGQEVILRCVPISNHLYFYWYRQILGQKVEFLVSFYNNEISEKSEIFDDQFSVERPDGSNFTLKIRSTKLEDSAMYFCASSLRTNYGYTFGSGTRLTVV.

The rearrangement uses TRBV5-8 and TRBJ1-5; D is ambiguous. The V and J ends lost 2 bases and 5 bases respectively, with 14 bases between them. In germline, CDR1 is SGHTS, CDR2 YDEGEE. This CDR3 has 15 amino acids. Here the CDR3 reads CASSLWRVEDQPQHF. CDR3 nucleotides: TGTGCCAGCAGCTTATGGAGGGTAGAGGATCAGCCCCAGCATTTT.

CDR3 sequence: CASSLSWGPNTEAFF. CDR3 bases: TGTGCCAGCAGCTTATCGTGGGGGCCGAACACTGAAGCTTTCTTT. This chain uses TRBV7-3 with TRBJ1-1, with D tentatively TRBD1 (6 bases). V gave up 2 bases and J gave up 1 base, with 11 bases separating them. There are 15 residues in the CDR3. Germline lookup yields CDR1 SGHTA and CDR2 FQGTGA.

Of note for this clone: The sample carries other DNA sequences with the same CDR3. V is TRBV10-3 and J is TRBJ2-5, with 7 bases identical to TRBD1. This CDR3 spans 14 amino acids. The ends lost 4 bases at V and 3 bases at J; junction bases unmatched: 5. The germline V gene has CDR1 ENHRY and CDR2 SYGVKD. CDR3 bases: TGTGCCATCAGTGTCGAGGGGGCGAAAGAGACCCAGTACTTC. Translating gives CAISVEGAKETQYF.

The chain uses TRBV27 and TRBJ2-7, with D possibly matching TRBD1 (6 bases). CDR3 length: 16 residues. The germline V and J ends were trimmed by 3 bases and 2 bases, with 17 bases remaining between them. Germline V gene sequence: CDR1 MNHEY, CDR2 SMNVEV (reference sequence). The CDR3 region is CASSFSGVGSAYEQYF. CDR3 coding DNA: TGTGCCAGCAGTTTCTCAGGGGTCGGCAGCGCCTACGAGCAGTACTTC.

This chain connects TRBV21-1 to TRBJ1-4. TRBV21-1 corresponds to a pseudogene. The CDR3 totals 15 residues. Written as DNA, the CDR3 is TGTGCCAGCAGCCCGGAGGGAGTGGATCGAGAAAAACTGTTTTTT. The encoded protein is CASSPEGVDREKLFF.

The V and J genes are TRBV5-1 and TRBJ2-7, with TRBD1 identical over 7 bases. Germline CDR1 is SGHRS and CDR2 is YFSETQ. The CDR3 runs to 15 residues. The ends lost 4 bases at V and 1 base at J; junction bases unmatched: 8. CDR3 sequence reads: CASSGDSSGSYEQYF. The CDR3 DNA reads TGCGCCAGCAGCGGGGACAGTAGTGGTTCCTACGAGCAGTACTTC.

This clone came up once. This CDR3 is also generated by other DNA sequences in the sample. The chain recombines TRBV9 with TRBJ1-6, with a tentative D call TRBD1 (6 bases). The germline gives CDR1 SGDLS, CDR2 YYNGEE. This CDR3 comprises 15 residues. Between the trimmed V and J ends, which lost 3 bases and 7 bases, there was a span of 14 bases. The CDR3: CASSADRTGNSPLHF. The CDR3 DNA reads as TGTGCCAGCAGCGCTGACAGGACGGGGAATTCACCCCTCCACTTT.

This clone occurred a few times. The V and J genes are TRBV5-1 and TRBJ2-1; TRBD2 aligns across 10 bases. The germline V gene encodes CDR1 SGHRS and CDR2 YFSETQ. J lost 10 bases, V lost 2 bases, and 6 bases had no gene match. This CDR3 has 14 amino acids. In DNA, the CDR3 is TGCGCCAGCAGCTTAGCGGGGGGGCCACGGGAGCAGTTCTTC. It specifies CASSLAGGPREQFF.

The chain has TRBV6-5 and TRBJ2-1, with 8 bases that match TRBD1. The CDR3 is 13 amino acids. The V gene end was trimmed by 7 bases and the J gene end by 7 bases; junction bases not matched to a gene: 6. Germline V gives CDR1 MNHEY, CDR2 SVGAGI. CDR3 sequence: CASTQGAGNEQFF. For the CDR3, the DNA is TGTGCCAGCACCCAGGGGGCAGGAAATGAGCAGTTCTTC.

This clone was counted a single time. The junction differs from germline at one of its ends, possibly a read error. The V call is TRBV27, the J call TRBJ2-7; 7 positions agree with TRBD2. Germline V CDR1 and CDR2: MNHEY, SMNVEV (reference sequence). This CDR3 region has 16 residues. The CDR3 region is CASSLSLQRGSYEQYF. The CDR3 bases are TGTGCCAGCAGTCTATCCCTCCAGCGGGGCTCCTACGAGCAGTACTTC.

In its sample, this clone was seen once. The chain links TRBV5-1 to TRBJ1-5; 7 bases are a match to TRBD1. Trimming removed 7 bases from V and 6 bases from J; junction bases left unmatched: 10. There are 14 residues in the CDR3. Germline assignment: CDR1 SGHRS and CDR2 YFSETQ. DNA of the CDR3: TGCGCCAGCTCCCCATCAGGGGGTAGTCAGCCCCAGCATTTT. It specifies CASSPSGGSQPQHF.

This chain joins TRBV11-1 and TRBJ2-3; D is unresolved. In germline, CDR1 is SGHAT, CDR2 FQDESV (reference sequence). Trimming removed 6 bases from V and 2 bases from J, with 6 bases in between. The CDR3 totals 12 residues. DNA for the CDR3: TGTGCCAGCAGTCTATACACAGATACGCAGTATTTT. It specifies CASSLYTDTQYF.

This chain uses TRBV21-1 with TRBJ2-4; TRBD2, the table's D call, lacks a check against the DNA. TRBV21-1 is a recognized pseudogene. This CDR3 region has 17 residues. The CDR3: CASSKDSGTEVGNIQYF. In DNA form, the CDR3 reads TGTGCCAGCAGCAAAGACTCGGGAACAGAGGTCGGAAACATTCAGTACTTC.

This rearrangement joins TRBV7-3 to TRBJ2-7, with 8 positions matching TRBD2. V was pared by 5 bases and J by 6 bases, with 3 bases of the junction left unmatched. This CDR3 spans 12 amino acids. Germline CDR1 SGHTA, CDR2 FQGTGA. The CDR3 nucleotides are TGTGCCAGCAGCCGGGGGGGATCCGAGCAGTACTTC. As protein: CASSRGGSEQYF.

This chain joins TRBV14 and TRBJ1-3; 7 bases agree with TRBD1. The V gene end was trimmed by 4 bases and the J gene end by 1 base; junction bases not matched to a gene: 1. The CDR3 covers 14 residues. Per germline, CDR1 SGHDN and CDR2 FVKESK. CDR3 amino acids: CASSPQGSGNTIYF. The CDR3 bases are TGTGCCAGCAGCCCACAGGGGTCTGGAAACACCATATATTTT.

The rearrangement joins TRBV7-2 to TRBJ1-1; maybe TRBD1 (6 bases). CDR3 length: 14 amino acids. The V gene's germline CDR1 is SGHTA and CDR2 FQGNSA. The ends were cut back, 4 bases at V and 8 bases at J, with 17 bases in the middle. For the CDR3, the DNA is TGTGCCAGCAGCTCCCCCGAACGGACAGCCGAAGCTTTCTTT. It codes for CASSSPERTAEAFF.

This chain joins TRBV6-6 and TRBJ1-1; a possible D gene is TRBD1 (5 bases). Germline-derived CDR1 and CDR2 are MNHNY and SVGAGI (reference sequence). V was pared by 6 bases and J by 1 base, with 12 bases between. The CDR3 runs 14 residues. The CDR3 nucleotides read TGTGCCAGCAGCCGGATAGGGGAGAACACTGAAGCTTTCTTT. Its protein is CASSRIGENTEAFF.

The chain employs TRBV9 and TRBJ2-3; possibly TRBD1 for D (6 bases). The CDR3 is made up of 15 amino acids. Germline loops: CDR1 SGDLS, CDR2 YYNGEE. Deletions cut 5 bases from V and 0 bases from J, with 13 bases between. CDR3 DNA: TGTGCCAGCAGGGGGGCAGGGGCGAGCACAGATACGCAGTATTTT. It yields the protein CASRGAGASTDTQYF.

The chain joins TRBV28 to TRBJ1-1; TRBD1 matches 7 bases. The germline gives CDR1 MDHEN, CDR2 SYDVKM. The V and J ends lost 6 bases and 2 bases, in that order; junction bases with no gene match: 9. The CDR3 runs to 15 residues. The CDR3 DNA is TGTGCCAGCAGCACGCTAACAGGGGCCAACACTGAAGCTTTCTTT. Translated, it gives CASSTLTGANTEAFF.